This T cell receptor beta chain was found in a study of CD8+ T cells in alopecia areata. Broader study findings: Clarity of TCR sharing across patients fell short of that in mice, possibly HLA-related.

As to treatment: oral pan-JAK inhibitor, 5-10 mg twice daily. It was cDNA, reverse transcribed from extracted RNA, that served as the sequencing template. Some clones are missing from TCRdb's copy, which holds only in-frame ones; the method was immunoSEQ multiplex PCR. The sample holds about 42,000 clones, 80% to 95% seen once. Germline-derived CDR1 and CDR2 are SQVTM and ANQGSEA. The CDR3 contains 16 residues. Trimming cost V 5 bases and J 4 bases, with 23 bases left between them. To note about this clone: Its specificity is unknown. It is likely a read error, because the conserved phenylalanine at the end of the CDR3 is missing.

The chain employs TRBV29-1 and TRBJ1-1; perhaps TRBD1 as D (5 bases). The TCR was taken from a human donor with alopecia areata. Sequenced material: CD8+ T cells sorted from blood, taken at week 24, from a patient treated with tofacitinib. This CDR3 is CSVWDPGNPGVTEAFL. For the CDR3, the DNA is TGCAGCGTTTGGGACCCCGGAAACCCTGGGGTCACTGAAGCTTTCCTT.